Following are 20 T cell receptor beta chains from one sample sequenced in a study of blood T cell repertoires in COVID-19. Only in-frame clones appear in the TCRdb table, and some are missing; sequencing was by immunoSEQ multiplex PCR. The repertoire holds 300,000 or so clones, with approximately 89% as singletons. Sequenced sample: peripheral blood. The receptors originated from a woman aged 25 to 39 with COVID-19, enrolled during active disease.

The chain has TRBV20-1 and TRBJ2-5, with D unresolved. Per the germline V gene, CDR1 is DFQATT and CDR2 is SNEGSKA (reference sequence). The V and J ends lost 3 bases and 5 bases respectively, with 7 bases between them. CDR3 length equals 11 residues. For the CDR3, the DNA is TGCAGTGCTAGGCCGGGTGAGACCCAGTACTTC. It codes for CSARPGETQYF.

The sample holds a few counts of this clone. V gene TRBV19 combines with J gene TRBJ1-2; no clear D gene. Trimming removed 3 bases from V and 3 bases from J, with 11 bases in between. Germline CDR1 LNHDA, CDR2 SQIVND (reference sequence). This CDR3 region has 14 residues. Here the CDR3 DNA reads TGTGCCAGTAGTATTAGCGTAACAGACTATGGCTACACCTTC. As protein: CASSISVTDYGYTF. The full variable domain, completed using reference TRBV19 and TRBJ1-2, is DGGITQSPKYLFRKEGQNVTLSCEQNLNHDAMYWYRQDPGQGLRLIYYSQIVNDFQKGDIAEGYSVSREKKESFPLTVTSAQKNPTAFYLCASSISVTDYGYTFGSGTRLTVV.

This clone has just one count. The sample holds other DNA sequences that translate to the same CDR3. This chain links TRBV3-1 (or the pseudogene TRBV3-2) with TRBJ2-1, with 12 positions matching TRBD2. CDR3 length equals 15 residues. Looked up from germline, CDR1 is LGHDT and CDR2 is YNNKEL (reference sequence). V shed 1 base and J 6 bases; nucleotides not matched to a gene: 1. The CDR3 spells CASSQGTSGINEQFF. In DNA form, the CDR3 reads TGTGCCAGCAGCCAAGGGACTAGCGGGATCAATGAGCAGTTCTTC.

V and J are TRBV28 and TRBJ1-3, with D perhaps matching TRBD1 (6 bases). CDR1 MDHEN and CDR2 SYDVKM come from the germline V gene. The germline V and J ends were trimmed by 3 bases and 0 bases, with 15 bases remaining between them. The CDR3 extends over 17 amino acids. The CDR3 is CASSFLGQLLSGNTIYF. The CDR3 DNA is TGTGCCAGCAGTTTCCTAGGACAGCTCCTCTCTGGAAACACCATATATTTT.

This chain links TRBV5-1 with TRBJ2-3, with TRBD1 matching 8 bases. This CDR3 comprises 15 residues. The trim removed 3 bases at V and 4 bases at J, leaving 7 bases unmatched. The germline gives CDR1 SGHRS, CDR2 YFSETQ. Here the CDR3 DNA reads TGCGCCAGCAGCTATGGACAGGGAAAGGCAGATACGCAGTATTTT. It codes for CASSYGQGKADTQYF.

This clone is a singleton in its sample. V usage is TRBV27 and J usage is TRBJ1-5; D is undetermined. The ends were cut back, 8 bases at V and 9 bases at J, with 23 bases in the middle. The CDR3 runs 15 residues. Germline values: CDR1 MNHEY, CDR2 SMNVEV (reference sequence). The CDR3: CASRLSREEGMPQHF. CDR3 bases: TGTGCCAGCCGCTTAAGTCGGGAGGAAGGGATGCCCCAGCATTTT.

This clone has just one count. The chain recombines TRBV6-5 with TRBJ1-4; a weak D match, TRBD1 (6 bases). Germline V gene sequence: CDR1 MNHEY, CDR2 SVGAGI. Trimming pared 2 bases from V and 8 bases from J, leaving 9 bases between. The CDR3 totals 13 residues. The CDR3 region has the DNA TGTGCCAGCAGTTACCACAGGGAGGAAAAACTGTTTTTT. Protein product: CASSYHREEKLFF.

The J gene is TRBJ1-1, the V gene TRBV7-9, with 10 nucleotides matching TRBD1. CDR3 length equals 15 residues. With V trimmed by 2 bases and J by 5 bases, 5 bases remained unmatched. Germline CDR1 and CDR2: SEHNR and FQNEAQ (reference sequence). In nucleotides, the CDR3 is TGTGCCAGCAGCTTACCGAGGACAGGGGGTACTGAAGCTTTCTTT. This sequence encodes CASSLPRTGGTEAFF.

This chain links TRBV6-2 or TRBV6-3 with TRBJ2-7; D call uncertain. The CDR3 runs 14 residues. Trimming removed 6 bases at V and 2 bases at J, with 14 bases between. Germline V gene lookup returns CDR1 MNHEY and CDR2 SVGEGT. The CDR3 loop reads CASSFKRFPYEQYF. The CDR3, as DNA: TGTGCCAGCAGCTTCAAGAGATTTCCCTACGAGCAGTACTTC.

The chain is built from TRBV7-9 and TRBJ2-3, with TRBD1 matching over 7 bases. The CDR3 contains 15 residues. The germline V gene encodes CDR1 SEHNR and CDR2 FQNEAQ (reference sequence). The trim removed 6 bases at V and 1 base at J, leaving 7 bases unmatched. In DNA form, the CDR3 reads TGTGCCAGCAGACCAACCACAGGGGGCACAGATACGCAGTATTTT. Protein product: CASRPTTGGTDTQYF.

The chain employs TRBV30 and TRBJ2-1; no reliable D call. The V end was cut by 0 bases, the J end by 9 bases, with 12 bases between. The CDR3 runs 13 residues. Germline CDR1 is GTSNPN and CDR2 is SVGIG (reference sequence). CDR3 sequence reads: CAWSVPPYGEQFF. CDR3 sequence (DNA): TGTGCCTGGAGTGTACCACCGTACGGTGAGCAGTTCTTC.

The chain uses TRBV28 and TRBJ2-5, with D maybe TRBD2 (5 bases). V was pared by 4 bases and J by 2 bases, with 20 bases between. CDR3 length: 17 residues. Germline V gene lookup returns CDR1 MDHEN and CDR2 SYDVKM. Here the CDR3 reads CASSYPPRGRLQETQYF. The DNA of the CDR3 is TGTGCCAGCAGTTACCCCCCCCGAGGGCGTCTTCAAGAGACCCAGTACTTC.

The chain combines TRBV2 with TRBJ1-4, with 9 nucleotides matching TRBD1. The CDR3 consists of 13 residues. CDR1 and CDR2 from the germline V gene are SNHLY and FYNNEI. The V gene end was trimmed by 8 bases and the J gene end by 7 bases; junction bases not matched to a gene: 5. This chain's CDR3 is CASGTGFSEKLFF. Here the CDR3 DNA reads TGTGCCAGCGGGACAGGGTTTAGTGAAAAACTGTTTTTT.

CDR3 sequence: CASSSRDRGYEQYF. CDR3 in DNA: TGTGCCAGCAGTAGTAGGGACAGGGGTTACGAGCAGTACTTC. V usage is TRBV27 and J usage is TRBJ2-7; 10 positions match TRBD1. The length of the CDR3 is 14 residues. Germline V gene sequence: CDR1 MNHEY, CDR2 SMNVEV (reference sequence). With V trimmed by 5 bases and J by 4 bases, 5 bases remained unmatched.

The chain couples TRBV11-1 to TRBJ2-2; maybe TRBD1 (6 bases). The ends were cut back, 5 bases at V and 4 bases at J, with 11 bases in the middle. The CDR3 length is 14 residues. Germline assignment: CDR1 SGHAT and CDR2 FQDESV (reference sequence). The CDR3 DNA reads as TGTGCCAGCAGCCTGACAGGCTCCACCGGGGAGCTGTTTTTT. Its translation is CASSLTGSTGELFF. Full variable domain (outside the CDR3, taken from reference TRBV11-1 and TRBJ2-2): EAEVAQSPRYKITEKSQAVAFWCDPISGHATLYWYRQILGQGPELLVQFQDESVVDDSQLPKDRFSAERLKGVDSTLKIQPAELGDSAMYLCASSLTGSTGELFFGEGSRLTVL.

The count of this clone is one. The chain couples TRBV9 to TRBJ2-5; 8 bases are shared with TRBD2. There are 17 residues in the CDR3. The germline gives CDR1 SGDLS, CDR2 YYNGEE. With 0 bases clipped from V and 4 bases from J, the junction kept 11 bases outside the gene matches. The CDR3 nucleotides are TGTGCCAGCAGCGTAGGGGGAGCGGGAGTAAAAGTAGAGACCCAGTACTTC. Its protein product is CASSVGGAGVKVETQYF.

The CDR3 spells CAWRAGFGGELFF. CDR3 nucleotide sequence: TGTGCCTGGAGGGCAGGGTTCGGCGGGGAGCTGTTTTTT. V is TRBV30 and J is TRBJ2-2; tentatively, D is TRBD1 (5 bases). This CDR3 is built from 13 residues. The germline V and J ends were trimmed by 3 bases and 7 bases, with 12 bases remaining between them. CDR1 GTSNPN and CDR2 SVGIG come from the germline V gene (reference sequence).

This chain's CDR3 is CATSHRGEETQYF. CDR3 DNA: TGCGCCACCTCTCACCGGGGAGAAGAGACCCAGTACTTC. The chain couples TRBV5-1 to TRBJ2-5, with D possibly matching TRBD2 (5 bases). CDR1 is SGHRS, CDR2 YFSETQ, per germline. Trimming stripped 9 bases from V and 3 bases from J, with 15 bases between. This CDR3 is built from 13 residues.

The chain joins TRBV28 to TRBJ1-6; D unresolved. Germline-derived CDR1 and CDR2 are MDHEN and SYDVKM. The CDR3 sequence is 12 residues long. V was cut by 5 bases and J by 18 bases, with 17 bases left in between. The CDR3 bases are TGTGCCAGCAGTCCCACTCCGCGTTTGCCCCACTTT. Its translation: CASSPTPRLPHF.

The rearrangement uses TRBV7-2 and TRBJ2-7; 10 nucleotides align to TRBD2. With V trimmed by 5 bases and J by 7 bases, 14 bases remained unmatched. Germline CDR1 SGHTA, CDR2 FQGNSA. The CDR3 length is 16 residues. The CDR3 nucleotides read TGTGCCAGCAGCCCCCGGGGAGCGGGAGGGGAAATGGAGCAGTACTTC. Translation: CASSPRGAGGEMEQYF. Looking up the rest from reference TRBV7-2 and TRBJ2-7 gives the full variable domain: GAGVSQSPSNKVTEKGKDVELRCDPISGHTALYWYRQSLGQGLEFLIYFQGNSAPDKSGLPSDRFSAERTGGSVSTLTIQRTQQEDSAVYLCASSPRGAGGEMEQYFGPGTRLTVT.